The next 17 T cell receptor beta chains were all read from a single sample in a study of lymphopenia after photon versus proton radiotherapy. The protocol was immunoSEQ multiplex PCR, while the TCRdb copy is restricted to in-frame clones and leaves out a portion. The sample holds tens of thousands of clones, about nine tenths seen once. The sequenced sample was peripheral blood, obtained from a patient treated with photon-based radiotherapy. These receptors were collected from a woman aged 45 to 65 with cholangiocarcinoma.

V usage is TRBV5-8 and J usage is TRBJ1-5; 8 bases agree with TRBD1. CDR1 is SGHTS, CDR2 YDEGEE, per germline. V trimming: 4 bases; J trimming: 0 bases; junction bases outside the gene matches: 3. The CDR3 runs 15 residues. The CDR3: CASSRDRSSNQPQHF. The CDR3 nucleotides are TGTGCCAGCAGCCGGGACAGGAGTAGCAATCAGCCCCAGCATTTT.

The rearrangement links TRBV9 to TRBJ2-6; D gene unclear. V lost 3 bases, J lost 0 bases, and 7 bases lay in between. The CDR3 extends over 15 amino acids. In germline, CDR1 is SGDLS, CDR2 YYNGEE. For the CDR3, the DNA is TGTGCCAGCAGCGGACGGAGCTCTGGGGCCAACGTCCTGACTTTC. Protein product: CASSGRSSGANVLTF.

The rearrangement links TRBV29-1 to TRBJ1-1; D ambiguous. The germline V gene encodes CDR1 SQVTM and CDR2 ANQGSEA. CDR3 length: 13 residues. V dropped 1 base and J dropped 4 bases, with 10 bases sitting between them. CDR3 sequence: CSVEAPLGTEAFF. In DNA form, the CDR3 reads TGCAGCGTTGAAGCCCCCTTGGGCACTGAAGCTTTCTTT. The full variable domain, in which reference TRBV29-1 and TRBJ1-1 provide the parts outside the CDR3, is SAVISQKPSRDICQRGTSLTIQCQVDSQVTMMFWYRQQPGQSLTLIATANQGSEATYESGFVIDKFPISRPNLTFSTLTVSNMSPEDSSIYLCSVEAPLGTEAFFGQGTRLTVV.

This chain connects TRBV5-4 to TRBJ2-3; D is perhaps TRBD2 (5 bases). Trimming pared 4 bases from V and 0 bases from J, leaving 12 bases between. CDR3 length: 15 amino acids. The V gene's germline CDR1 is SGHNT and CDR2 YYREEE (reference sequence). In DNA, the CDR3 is TGTGCCAGCAGCCCCGGACCGGGGAGCACAGATACGCAGTATTTT. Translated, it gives CASSPGPGSTDTQYF.

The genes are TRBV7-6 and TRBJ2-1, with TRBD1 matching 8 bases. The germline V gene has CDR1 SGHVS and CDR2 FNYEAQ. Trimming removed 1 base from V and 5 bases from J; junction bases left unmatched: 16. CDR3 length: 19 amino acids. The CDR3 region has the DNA TGTGCCAGCAGCTTAGAGACTGGACAGGGTTGGGTGGTGCACAATGAGCAGTTCTTC. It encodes CASSLETGQGWVVHNEQFF. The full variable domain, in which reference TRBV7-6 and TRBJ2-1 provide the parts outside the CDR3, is GAGVSQSPRYKVTKRGQDVALRCDPISGHVSLYWYRQALGQGPEFLTYFNYEAQQDKSGLPNDRFSAERPEGSISTLTIQRTEQRDSAMYRCASSLETGQGWVVHNEQFFGPGTRLTVL.

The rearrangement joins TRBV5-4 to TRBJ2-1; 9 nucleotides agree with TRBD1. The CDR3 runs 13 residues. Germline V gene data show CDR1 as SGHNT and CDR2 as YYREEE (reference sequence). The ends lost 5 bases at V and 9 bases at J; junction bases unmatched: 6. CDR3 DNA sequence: TGTGCCAGCAGAATACAGGGGGCGAGTGAGCAGTTCTTC. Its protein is CASRIQGASEQFF. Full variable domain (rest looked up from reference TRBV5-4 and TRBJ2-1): ETGVTQSPTHLIKTRGQQVTLRCSSQSGHNTVSWYQQALGQGPQFIFQYYREEENGRGNFPPRFSGLQFPNYSSELNVNALELDDSALYLCASRIQGASEQFFGPGTRLTVL.

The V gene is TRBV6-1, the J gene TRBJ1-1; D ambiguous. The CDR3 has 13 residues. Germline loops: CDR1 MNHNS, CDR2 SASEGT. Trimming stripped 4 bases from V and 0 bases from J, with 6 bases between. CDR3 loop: CASSVTVNTEAFF. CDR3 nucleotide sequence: TGTGCCAGCAGTGTTACAGTGAACACTGAAGCTTTCTTT.

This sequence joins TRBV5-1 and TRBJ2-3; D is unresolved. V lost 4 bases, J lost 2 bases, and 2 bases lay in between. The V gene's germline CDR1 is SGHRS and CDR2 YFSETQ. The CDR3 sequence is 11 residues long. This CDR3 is CASSPTDTQYF. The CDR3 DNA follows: TGCGCCAGCAGCCCCACAGATACGCAGTATTTT.

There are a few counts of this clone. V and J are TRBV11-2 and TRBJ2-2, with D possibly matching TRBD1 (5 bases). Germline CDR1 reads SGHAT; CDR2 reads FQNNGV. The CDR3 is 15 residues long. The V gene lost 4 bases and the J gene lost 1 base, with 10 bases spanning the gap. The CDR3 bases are TGTGCCAGCAGCTCGCTGACAGTGAACACCGGGGAGCTGTTTTTT. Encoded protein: CASSSLTVNTGELFF.

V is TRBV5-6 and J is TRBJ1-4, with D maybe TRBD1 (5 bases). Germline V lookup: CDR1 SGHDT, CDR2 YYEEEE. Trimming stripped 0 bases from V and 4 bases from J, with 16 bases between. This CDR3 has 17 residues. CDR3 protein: CASSLVGQAAGNEKLFF. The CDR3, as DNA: TGTGCCAGCAGCTTGGTGGGGCAGGCCGCAGGTAATGAAAAACTGTTTTTT.

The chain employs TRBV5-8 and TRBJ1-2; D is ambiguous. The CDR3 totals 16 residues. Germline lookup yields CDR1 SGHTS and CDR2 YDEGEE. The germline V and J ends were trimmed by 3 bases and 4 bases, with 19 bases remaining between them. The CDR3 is CASSSPTGLVVYGYTF. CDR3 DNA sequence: TGTGCCAGCAGCTCTCCCACGGGGTTAGTGGTCTATGGCTACACCTTC.

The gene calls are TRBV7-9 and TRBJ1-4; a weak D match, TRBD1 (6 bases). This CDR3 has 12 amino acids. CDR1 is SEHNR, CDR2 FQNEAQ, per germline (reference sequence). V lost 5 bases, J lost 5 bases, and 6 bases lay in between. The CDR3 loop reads CASSGGNEKLFF. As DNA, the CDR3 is TGTGCCAGCAGCGGGGGCAATGAAAAACTGTTTTTT.

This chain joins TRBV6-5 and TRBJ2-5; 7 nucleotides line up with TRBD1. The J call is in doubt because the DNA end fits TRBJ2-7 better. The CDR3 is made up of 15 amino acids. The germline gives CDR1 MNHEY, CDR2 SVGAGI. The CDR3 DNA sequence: TGTGCCAGCAGTTACTCGTATCAGGGGGTCAACGAGCAGTACTTC. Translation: CASSYSYQGVNEQYF.

This chain's CDR3 is CASSQAGSHEQYF. The CDR3 coding sequence is TGTGCCAGCAGCCAAGCAGGGTCCCACGAGCAGTACTTC. V and J are TRBV14 and TRBJ2-7, with D perhaps matching TRBD1 (5 bases). The CDR3 length is 13 residues. Germline lookup yields CDR1 SGHDN and CDR2 FVKESK. Trimming cost V 1 base and J 5 bases, with 9 bases left between them.

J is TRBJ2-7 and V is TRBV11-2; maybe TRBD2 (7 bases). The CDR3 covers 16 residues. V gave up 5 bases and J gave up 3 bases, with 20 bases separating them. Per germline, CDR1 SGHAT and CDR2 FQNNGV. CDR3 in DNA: TGTGCCAGCAGCCCTCGGGGGGCGGGGGCCCACTACGAGCAGTACTTC. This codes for CASSPRGAGAHYEQYF.

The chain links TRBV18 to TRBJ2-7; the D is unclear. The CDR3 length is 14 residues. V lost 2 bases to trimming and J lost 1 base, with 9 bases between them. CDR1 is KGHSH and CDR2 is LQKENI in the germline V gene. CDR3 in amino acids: CASSPTVASYEQYF. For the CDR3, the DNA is TGTGCCAGCTCACCAACGGTTGCGTCCTACGAGCAGTACTTC.

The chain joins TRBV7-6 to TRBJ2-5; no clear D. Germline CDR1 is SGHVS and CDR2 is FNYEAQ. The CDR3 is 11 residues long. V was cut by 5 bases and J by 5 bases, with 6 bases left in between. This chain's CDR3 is CASSTRETQYF. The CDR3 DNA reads TGTGCCAGCAGCACCCGGGAGACCCAGTACTTC.